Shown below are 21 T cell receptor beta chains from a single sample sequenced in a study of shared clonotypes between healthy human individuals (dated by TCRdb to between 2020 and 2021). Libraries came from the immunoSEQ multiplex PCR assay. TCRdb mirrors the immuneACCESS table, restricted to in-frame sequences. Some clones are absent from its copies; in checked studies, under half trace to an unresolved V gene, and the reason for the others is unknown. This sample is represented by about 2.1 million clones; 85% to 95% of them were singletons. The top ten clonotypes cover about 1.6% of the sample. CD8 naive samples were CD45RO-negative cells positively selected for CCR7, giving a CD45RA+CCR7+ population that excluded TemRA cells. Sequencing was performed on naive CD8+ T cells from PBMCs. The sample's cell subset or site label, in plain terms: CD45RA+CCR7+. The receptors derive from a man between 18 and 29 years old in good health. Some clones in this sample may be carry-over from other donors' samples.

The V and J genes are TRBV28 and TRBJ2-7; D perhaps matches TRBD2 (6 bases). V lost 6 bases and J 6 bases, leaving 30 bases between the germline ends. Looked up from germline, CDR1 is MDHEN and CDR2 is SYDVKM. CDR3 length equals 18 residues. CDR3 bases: TGTGCCAGCAGCCACCCGTGGCTAGCGTCCGACCATGGGGCCGAGCAGTACTTC. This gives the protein CASSHPWLASDHGAEQYF.

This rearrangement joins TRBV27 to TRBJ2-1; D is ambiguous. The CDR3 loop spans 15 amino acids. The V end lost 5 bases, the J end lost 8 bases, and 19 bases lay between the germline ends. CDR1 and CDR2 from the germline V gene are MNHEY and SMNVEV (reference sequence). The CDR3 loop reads CASSNDGLHYDEQFF. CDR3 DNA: TGTGCCAGCAGTAACGACGGTCTTCATTACGATGAGCAGTTCTTC.

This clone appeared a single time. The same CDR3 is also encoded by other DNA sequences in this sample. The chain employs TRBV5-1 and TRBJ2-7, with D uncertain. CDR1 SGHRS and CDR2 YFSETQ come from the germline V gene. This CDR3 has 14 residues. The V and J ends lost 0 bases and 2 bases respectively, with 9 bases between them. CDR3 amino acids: CASSLGPDTYEQYF. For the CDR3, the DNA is TGCGCCAGCAGCTTGGGCCCAGATACCTACGAGCAGTACTTC.

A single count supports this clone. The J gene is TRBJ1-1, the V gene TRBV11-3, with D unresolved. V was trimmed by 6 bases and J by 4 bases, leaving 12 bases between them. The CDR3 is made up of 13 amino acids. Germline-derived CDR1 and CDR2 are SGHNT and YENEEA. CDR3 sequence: CASSEGPGTEAFF. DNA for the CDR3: TGTGCCAGCAGTGAGGGTCCCGGCACTGAAGCTTTCTTT.

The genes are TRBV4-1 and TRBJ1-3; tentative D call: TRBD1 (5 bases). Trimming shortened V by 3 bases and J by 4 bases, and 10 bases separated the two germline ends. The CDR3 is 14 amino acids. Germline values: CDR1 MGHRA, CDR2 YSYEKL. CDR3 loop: CASSHAGFGNTIYF. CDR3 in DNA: TGCGCCAGCAGCCACGCAGGGTTCGGAAACACCATATATTTT.

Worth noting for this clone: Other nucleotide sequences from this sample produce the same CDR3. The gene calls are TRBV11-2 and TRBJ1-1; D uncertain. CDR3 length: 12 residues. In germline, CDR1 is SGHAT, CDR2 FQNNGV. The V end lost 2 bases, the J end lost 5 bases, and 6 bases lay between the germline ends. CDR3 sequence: CASSLSGTEAFF. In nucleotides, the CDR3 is TGTGCCAGCAGCTTAAGCGGGACTGAAGCTTTCTTT.

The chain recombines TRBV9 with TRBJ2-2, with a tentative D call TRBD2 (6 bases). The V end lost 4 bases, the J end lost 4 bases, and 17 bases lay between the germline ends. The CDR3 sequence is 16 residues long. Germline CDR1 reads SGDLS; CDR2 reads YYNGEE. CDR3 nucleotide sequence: TGTGCCAGCAGCACGGGACCGGGGGATAGCACCGGGGAGCTGTTTTTT. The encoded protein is CASSTGPGDSTGELFF.

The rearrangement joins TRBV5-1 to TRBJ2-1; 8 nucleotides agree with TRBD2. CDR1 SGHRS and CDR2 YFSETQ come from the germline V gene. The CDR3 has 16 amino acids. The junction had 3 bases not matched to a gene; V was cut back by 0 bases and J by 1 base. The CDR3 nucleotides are TGCGCCAGCAGCTTGGGTAGCGGGATATCCTACAATGAGCAGTTCTTC. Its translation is CASSLGSGISYNEQFF.

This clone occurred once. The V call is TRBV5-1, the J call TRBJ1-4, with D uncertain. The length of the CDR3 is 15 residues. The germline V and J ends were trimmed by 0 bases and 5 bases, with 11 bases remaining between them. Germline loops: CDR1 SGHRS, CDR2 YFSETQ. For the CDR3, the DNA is TGCGCCAGCAGCTTGGGAGGAGGACGCAATGAAAAACTGTTTTTT. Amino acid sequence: CASSLGGGRNEKLFF.

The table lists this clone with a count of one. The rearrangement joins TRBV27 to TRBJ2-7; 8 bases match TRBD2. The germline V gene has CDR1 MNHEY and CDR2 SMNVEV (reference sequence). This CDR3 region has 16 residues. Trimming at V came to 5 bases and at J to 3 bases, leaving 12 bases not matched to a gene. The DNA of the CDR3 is TGTGCCAGCAGTCTACAACTAGCGGCAACCGTCTACGAGCAGTACTTC. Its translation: CASSLQLAATVYEQYF.

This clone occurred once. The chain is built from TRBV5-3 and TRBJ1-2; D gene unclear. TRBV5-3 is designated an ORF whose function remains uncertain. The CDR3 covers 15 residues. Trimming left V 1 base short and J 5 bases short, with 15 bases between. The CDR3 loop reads CARSLRAAGTYGYTF. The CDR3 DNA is TGTGCCAGAAGCTTGAGGGCGGCGGGAACGTATGGCTACACCTTC.

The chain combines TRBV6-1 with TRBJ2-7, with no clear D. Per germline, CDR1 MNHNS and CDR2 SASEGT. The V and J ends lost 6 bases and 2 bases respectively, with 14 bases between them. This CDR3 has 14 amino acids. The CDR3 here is CASSHPRGTYEQYF. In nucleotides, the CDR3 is TGTGCCAGCAGCCACCCCCGAGGCACCTACGAGCAGTACTTC.

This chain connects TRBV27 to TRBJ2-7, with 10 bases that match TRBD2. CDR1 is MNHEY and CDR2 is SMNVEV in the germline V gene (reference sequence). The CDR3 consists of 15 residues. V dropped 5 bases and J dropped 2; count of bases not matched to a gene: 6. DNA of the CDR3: TGTGCCAGCAGTCCCGGACTAGCGGATACCTACGAGCAGTACTTC. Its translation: CASSPGLADTYEQYF.

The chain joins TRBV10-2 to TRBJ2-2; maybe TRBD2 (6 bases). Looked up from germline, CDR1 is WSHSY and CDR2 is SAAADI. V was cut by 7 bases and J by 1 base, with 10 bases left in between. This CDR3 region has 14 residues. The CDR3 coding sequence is TGCGCCAGCATCCAGGGAGGGAACACCGGGGAGCTGTTTTTT. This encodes CASIQGGNTGELFF.

In DNA, the CDR3 is TGTGCCAGCAGCCGCGGGGGCCATACGCAGTATTTT. As protein: CASSRGGHTQYF. V and J are TRBV11-3 and TRBJ2-3; possible D gene TRBD2, 7 bases. The V end lost 5 bases, the J end lost 7 bases, and 10 bases lay between the germline ends. CDR1 is SGHNT, CDR2 YENEEA, per germline. CDR3 size: 12 residues.

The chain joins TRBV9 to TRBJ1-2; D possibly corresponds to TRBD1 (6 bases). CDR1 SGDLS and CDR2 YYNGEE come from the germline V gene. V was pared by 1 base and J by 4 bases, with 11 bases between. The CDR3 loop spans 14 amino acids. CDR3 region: CASSVQVTGYGYTF. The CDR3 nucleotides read TGTGCCAGCAGCGTACAAGTGACAGGCTATGGCTACACCTTC. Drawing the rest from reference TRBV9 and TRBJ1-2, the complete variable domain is DSGVTQTPKHLITATGQRVTLRCSPRSGDLSVYWYQQSLDQGLQFLIQYYNGEERAKGNILERFSAQQFPDLHSELNLSSLELGDSALYFCASSVQVTGYGYTFGSGTRLTVV.

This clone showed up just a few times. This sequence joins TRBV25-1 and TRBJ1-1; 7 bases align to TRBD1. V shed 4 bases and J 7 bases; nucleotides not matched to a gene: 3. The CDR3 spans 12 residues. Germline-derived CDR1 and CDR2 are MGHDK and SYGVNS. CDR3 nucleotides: TGTGCCAGCAGTGCCGGGACAGTTGAAGCTTTCTTT. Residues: CASSAGTVEAFF.

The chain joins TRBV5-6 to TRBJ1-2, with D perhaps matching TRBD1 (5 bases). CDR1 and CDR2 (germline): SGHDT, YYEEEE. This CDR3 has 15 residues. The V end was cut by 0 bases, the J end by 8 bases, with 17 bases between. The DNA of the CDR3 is TGTGCCAGCAGCTTGGGGTCCGGGGGATCTAACGGCTACACCTTC. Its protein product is CASSLGSGGSNGYTF. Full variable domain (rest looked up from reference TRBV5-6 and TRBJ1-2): DAGVTQSPTHLIKTRGQQVTLRCSPKSGHDTVSWYQQALGQGPQFIFQYYEEEERQRGNFPDRFSGHQFPNYSSELNVNALLLGDSALYLCASSLGSGGSNGYTFGSGTRLTVV.

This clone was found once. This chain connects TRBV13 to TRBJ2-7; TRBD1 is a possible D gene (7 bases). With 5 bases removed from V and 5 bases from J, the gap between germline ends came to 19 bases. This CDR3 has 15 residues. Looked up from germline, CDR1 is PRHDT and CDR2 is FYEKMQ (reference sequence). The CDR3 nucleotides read TGTGCCAGCAGCCGCAGGGGGAGGCCGAGCGACGAGCAGTACTTC. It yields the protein CASSRRGRPSDEQYF.

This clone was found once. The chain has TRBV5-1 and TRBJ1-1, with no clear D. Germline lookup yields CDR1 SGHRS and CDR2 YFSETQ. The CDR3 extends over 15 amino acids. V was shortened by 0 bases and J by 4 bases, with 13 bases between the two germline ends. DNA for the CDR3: TGCGCCAGCAGCTTGGGGGAGGGAGTTTTCACTGAAGCTTTCTTT. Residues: CASSLGEGVFTEAFF.

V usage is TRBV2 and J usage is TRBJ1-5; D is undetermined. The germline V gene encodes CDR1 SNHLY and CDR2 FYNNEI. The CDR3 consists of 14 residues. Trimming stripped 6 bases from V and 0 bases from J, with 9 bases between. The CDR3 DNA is TGTGCCAGCAGCGTAGGAGATAGCAATCAGCCCCAGCATTTT. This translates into CASSVGDSNQPQHF. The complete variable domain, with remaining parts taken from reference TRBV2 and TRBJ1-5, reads EPEVTQTPSHQVTQMGQEVILRCVPISNHLYFYWYRQILGQKVEFLVSFYNNEISEKSEIFDDQFSVERPDGSNFTLKIRSTKLEDSAMYFCASSVGDSNQPQHFGDGTRLSIL.